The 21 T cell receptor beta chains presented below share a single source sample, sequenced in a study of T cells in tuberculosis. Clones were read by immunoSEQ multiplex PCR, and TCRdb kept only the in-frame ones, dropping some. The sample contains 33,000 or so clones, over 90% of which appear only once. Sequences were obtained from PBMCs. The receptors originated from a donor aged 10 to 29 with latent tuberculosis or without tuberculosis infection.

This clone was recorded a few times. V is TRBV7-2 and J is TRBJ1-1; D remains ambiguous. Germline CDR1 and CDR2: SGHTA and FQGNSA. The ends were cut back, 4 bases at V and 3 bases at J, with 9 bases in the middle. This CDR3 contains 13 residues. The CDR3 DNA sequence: TGTGCCAGCAGCTATGACATCTACACTGAAGCTTTCTTT. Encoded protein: CASSYDIYTEAFF.

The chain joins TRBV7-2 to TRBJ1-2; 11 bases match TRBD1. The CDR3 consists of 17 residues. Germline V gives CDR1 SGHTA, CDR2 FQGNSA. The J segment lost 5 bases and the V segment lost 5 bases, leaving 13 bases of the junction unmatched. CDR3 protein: CASSPRGQGAQQYGYTF. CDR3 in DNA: TGTGCCAGCAGCCCGCGAGGACAGGGGGCACAACAGTATGGCTACACCTTC.

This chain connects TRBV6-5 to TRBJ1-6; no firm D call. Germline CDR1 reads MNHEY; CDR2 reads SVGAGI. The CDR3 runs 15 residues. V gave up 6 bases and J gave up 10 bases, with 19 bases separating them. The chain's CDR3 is CASSYGVSARSPLHF. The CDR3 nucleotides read TGTGCCAGCAGCTACGGAGTGTCGGCGAGGTCACCCCTCCACTTT.

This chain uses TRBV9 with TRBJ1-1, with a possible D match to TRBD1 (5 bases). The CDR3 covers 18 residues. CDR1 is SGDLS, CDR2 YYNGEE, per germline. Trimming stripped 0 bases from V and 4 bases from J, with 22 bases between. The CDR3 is CASSVDFLMRGAGTEAFF. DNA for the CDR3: TGTGCCAGCAGCGTAGATTTTCTAATGAGGGGAGCGGGCACTGAAGCTTTCTTT.

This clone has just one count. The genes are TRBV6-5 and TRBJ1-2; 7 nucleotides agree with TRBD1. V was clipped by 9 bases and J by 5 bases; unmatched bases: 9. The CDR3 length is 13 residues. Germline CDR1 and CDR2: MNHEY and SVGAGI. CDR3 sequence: CASAGTVGYGYTF. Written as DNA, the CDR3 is TGTGCCAGTGCCGGGACAGTGGGTTATGGCTACACCTTC.

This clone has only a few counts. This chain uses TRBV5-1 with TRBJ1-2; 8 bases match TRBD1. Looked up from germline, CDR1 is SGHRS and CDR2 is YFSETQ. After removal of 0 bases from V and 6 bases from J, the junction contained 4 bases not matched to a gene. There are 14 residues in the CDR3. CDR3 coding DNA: TGCGCCAGCAGCTTGGGGGGGACAGGTGATGGCTACACCTTC. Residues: CASSLGGTGDGYTF. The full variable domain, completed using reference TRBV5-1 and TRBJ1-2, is KAGVTQTPRYLIKTRGQQVTLSCSPISGHRSVSWYQQTPGQGLQFLFEYFSETQRNKGNFPGRFSGRQFSNSRSEMNVSTLELGDSALYLCASSLGGTGDGYTFGSGTRLTVV.

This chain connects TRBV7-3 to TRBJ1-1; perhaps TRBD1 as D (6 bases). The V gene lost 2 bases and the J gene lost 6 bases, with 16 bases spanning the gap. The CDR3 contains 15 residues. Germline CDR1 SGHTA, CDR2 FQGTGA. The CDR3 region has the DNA TGTGCCAGCAGCTTATCCGGACAGCTGTATTCTGAAGCTTTCTTT. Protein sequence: CASSLSGQLYSEAFF.

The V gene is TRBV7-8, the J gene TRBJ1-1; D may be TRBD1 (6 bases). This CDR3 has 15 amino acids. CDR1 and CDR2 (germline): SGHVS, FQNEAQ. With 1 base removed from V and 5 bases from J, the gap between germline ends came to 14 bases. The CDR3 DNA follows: TGTGCCAGCAGCTTAGACCTTGGGAGGGGGACTGAAGCTTTCTTT. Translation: CASSLDLGRGTEAFF.

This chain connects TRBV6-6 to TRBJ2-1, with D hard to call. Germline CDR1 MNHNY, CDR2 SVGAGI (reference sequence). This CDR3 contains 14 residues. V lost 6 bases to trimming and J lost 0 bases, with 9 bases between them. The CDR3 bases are TGTGCCAGCAGCCCGACTCCCTCCTACAATGAGCAGTTCTTC. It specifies CASSPTPSYNEQFF.

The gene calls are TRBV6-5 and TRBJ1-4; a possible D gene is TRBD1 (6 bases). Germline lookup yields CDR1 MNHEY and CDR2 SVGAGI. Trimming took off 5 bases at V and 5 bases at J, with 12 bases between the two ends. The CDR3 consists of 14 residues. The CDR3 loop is CASSVDRANEKLFF. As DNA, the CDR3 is TGTGCCAGCAGTGTGGACAGAGCAAATGAAAAACTGTTTTTT.

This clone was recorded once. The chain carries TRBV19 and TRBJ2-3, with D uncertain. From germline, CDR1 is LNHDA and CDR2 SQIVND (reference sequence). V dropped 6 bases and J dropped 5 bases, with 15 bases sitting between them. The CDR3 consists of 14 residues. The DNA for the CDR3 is TGTGCCAGTAGCGGCCTTTCCCGAGGAGATACGCAGTATTTT. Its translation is CASSGLSRGDTQYF.

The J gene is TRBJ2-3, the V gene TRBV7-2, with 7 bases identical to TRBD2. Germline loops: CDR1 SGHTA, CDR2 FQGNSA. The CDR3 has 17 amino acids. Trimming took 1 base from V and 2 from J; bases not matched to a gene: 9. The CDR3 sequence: CASSLVRLGGSTDTQYF. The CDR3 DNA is TGTGCCAGCAGCTTAGTCCGTCTCGGGGGGTCCACAGATACGCAGTATTTT.

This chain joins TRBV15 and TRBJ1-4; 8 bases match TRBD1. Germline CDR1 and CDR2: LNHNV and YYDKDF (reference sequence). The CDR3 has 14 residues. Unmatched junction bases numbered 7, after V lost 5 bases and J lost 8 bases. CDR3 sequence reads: CATSSTGVGEKLFF. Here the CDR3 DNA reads TGTGCCACCAGCTCGACAGGGGTCGGAGAAAAACTGTTTTTT.

The CDR3 reads CASSIGLPNSYEQYF. The CDR3 bases are TGTGCCAGTAGTATAGGACTACCAAACTCCTACGAGCAGTACTTC. The genes are TRBV19 and TRBJ2-7; TRBD2 is a possible D gene (5 bases). The CDR3 runs to 15 residues. The V end lost 1 base, the J end lost 0 bases, and 10 bases lay between the germline ends. Germline V gives CDR1 LNHDA, CDR2 SQIVND (reference sequence).

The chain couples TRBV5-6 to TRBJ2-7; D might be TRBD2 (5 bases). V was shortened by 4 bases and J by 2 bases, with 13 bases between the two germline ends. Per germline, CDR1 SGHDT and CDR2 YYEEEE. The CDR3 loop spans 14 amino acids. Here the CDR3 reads CASSPPGNPYEQYF. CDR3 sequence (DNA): TGTGCCAGCAGCCCCCCGGGGAACCCCTACGAGCAGTACTTC.

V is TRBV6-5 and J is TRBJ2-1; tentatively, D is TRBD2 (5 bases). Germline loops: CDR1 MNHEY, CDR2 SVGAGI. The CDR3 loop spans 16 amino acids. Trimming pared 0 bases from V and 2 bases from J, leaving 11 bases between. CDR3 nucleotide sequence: TGTGCCAGCAGTTACTCTGGGAGCCTAACCTACAATGAGCAGTTCTTC. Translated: CASSYSGSLTYNEQFF.

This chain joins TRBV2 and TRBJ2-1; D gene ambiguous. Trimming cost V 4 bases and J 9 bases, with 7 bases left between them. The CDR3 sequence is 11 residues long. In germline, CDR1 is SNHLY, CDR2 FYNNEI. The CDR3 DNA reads TGTGCCAGCAGTGTAAGTAGTGAGCAGTTCTTC. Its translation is CASSVSSEQFF.

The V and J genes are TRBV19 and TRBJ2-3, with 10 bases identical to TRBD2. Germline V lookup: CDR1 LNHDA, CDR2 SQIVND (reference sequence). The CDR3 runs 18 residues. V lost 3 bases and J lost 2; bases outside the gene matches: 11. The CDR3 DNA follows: TGTGCCAGTAGTATGGGGAATCTAGCGGGGGCCTTCACAGATACGCAGTATTTT. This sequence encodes CASSMGNLAGAFTDTQYF. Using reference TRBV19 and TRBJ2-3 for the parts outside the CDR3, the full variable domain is DGGITQSPKYLFRKEGQNVTLSCEQNLNHDAMYWYRQDPGQGLRLIYYSQIVNDFQKGDIAEGYSVSREKKESFPLTVTSAQKNPTAFYLCASSMGNLAGAFTDTQYFGPGTRLTVL.

CDR3 nucleotide sequence: TGTGCCAGCAGTGGGGGGGGTCGCACAGGCACTGAAGCTTTCTTT. Translation: CASSGGGRTGTEAFF. This chain joins TRBV6-5 and TRBJ1-1; TRBD1 might be the D (5 bases). The CDR3 loop spans 15 amino acids. Germline V lookup: CDR1 MNHEY, CDR2 SVGAGI. Trimming shortened V by 5 bases and J by 4 bases, and 17 bases separated the two germline ends.

CDR3 sequence: CASSEDRGQGEAFF. The DNA for the CDR3 is TGTGCCAGCAGTGAAGATAGGGGACAGGGGGAAGCTTTCTTT. The chain recombines TRBV2 with TRBJ1-1; 10 bases fit TRBD1. V shed 1 base and J 8 bases; nucleotides not matched to a gene: 4. Germline V gives CDR1 SNHLY, CDR2 FYNNEI. This CDR3 has 14 residues.

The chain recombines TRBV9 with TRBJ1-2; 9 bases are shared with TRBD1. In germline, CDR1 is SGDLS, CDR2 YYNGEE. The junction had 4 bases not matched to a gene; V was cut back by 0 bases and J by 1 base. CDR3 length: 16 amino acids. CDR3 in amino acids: CASSVGRDRVNYGYTF. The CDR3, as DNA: TGTGCCAGCAGCGTAGGGAGGGACAGGGTTAACTATGGCTACACCTTC.